This is a list of T cell receptor beta chains from one sample in a study of human CD8 memory T cell subsets. TCRdb reprocessed the 5' RACE reads, keeping one entry per CDR3 protein, no DNA. Recorded for this sample: 17,000 or so distinct CDR3 sequences. What was sequenced was CD8+ stem-like memory T cells (TSCM and TCM) sorted from PBMCs. The receptors were gathered from a human donor in good health. The CDR3 runs from the conserved cysteine through the conserved F or W. Clone size is not always given. Where it is, it says once, few, many or a class for expanded clones.

-	TRBJ1-1	TRBV28	CASSHGWTGNTEAFF
-	TRBJ2-7	TRBV4-1	CASSQERASGTYEQYF
-	TRBJ2-3	TRBV11-2	CASSFSGTDTQYF
-	TRBJ1-1	TRBV6-5	CASSYFRQGNRAFF
medium-sized	TRBJ1-4	TRBV7-9	CASSLHLQGVNEKLFF
-	TRBJ2-7	TRBV9	CASSASYEQYF
-	TRBJ1-5	TRBV6-2/TRBV6-3	CASSYSIAGQGFQPQHF
medium-sized	TRBJ1-3	TRBV5-1	CASSLKQSGRSGNTIYF
-	TRBJ2-7	TRBV6-5	CASSNDGYEQYF
-	TRBJ2-7	TRBV28	CASSKSLGLEQYF
-	TRBJ2-7	TRBV5-1	CASSAGQGAYEQYF
-	TRBJ2-7	TRBV4-3	CASSQGVGTSGYEQYF
-	TRBJ2-4	TRBV20-1	CSARENGGGAAIQYF
-	TRBJ2-1	TRBV7-9	CASSTLHRDLRPNEQFF
-	TRBJ1-3	TRBV10-3	CAISAGTDGNTIYF
-	TRBJ1-6	TRBV5-1	CASSWTAGAGVNSPLHF
-	TRBJ1-4	TRBV7-9	CASSSVTASTNEKLFF
-	TRBJ2-1	TRBV14	CASSQDRGDEQFF
-	TRBJ2-2	TRBV19	CASSLTHTGELFF
-	TRBJ2-7	TRBV11-1	CASSLVGQGREQYF
-	TRBJ2-3	TRBV6-2/TRBV6-3	CASSSKWGTDTQYF
-	TRBJ2-1	TRBV28	CASNLGYRNEQFF
-	TRBJ2-5	TRBV2	CASSVTDFGETQYF
-	TRBJ1-6	TRBV2	CASTPLLVLHF
-	TRBJ1-5	TRBV28	CATTSGGVYSNQPQHF
-	TRBJ1-6	TRBV5-1	CASSWEDRNSPLHF
-	TRBJ2-1	TRBV18	CASSPEAVSYNEQFF
-	TRBJ2-1	TRBV27	CASSLSPGLGGQRGNEQFF
-	TRBJ2-7	TRBV28	CASSFGRGVFGGRVEQYF
-	TRBJ1-1	TRBV11-1	CASSRWGGDGTEAFF
-	TRBJ1-5	TRBV19	CASNPDWKQPQHF
-	TRBJ2-7	TRBV7-8	CASSLAPGLYEQYF
-	TRBJ1-5	TRBV20-1	CSAREAPQTGQRLSNQPQHF
-	TRBJ2-3	TRBV7-8	CASSLGTILRGTDTQYF
-	TRBJ2-3	TRBV6-6	CASSYLIAGGTDTQYF
-	TRBJ1-1	TRBV27	CASSPRTGGDTEAFF
-	TRBJ2-7	TRBV12-3/TRBV12-4	CASSFSNAVYEQYF
-	TRBJ2-5	TRBV19	CASSIRAVQPFQETQYF
-	TRBJ2-3	TRBV7-6	CASSLEVIYTDTQYF
-	TRBJ2-1	TRBV4-2	CASSSSDGTGSPISYNEQFF
-	TRBJ2-7	TRBV19	CASSISGGRSSYEQYF
-	TRBJ2-1	TRBV24-1	CATSDTSGRASDYNEQFF
-	TRBJ2-3	TRBV29-1	CSGGGGDGTDTQYF
-	TRBJ2-7	TRBV4-1	CASSQDWRLYEQYF
-	TRBJ2-4	TRBV11-2	CASSHGVIQYF
-	TRBJ2-7	TRBV18	CASSPPGTFSPSIYEQYF
-	TRBJ1-6	TRBV7-2	CASSLGVHRIRDSPLHF
-	TRBJ1-1	TRBV4-1	CASSPGQAVTEAFF
-	TRBJ1-4	TRBV28	CASSLSPFRGEKLFF
-	TRBJ1-1	TRBV7-2	CASSLFRTMNTEAFF
-	TRBJ2-7	TRBV28	CASTQLHFGYEQYF
-	TRBJ2-3	TRBV25-1	CASSGRDLHTDTQYF
-	TRBJ2-3	TRBV7-6	CASSLVRSDTQYF